Presented here are 6 T cell receptor beta chains from one specimen sequenced in a study of beta chain features in type 1 diabetes. General study results and limits: Shortening that was moderate but significant affected the TCRB CDR3s of Type 1 diabetes patients in all four CD4+ subsets.

These receptors have no identified antigens. Expressed TCRB transcripts were sequenced because the entire RNA isolate underwent reverse transcription. Generated by immunoSEQ multiplex PCR, the TCRdb table keeps only in-frame clones and is missing some. Of some 290,000 clones listed, about 23% were seen once; the top ten hold roughly 0.011%. The specimen sequenced was naive CD4+ T cells from blood. Every receptor here comes from a woman aged 30 to 39 with type 1 diabetes.

CDR3 sequence (DNA): TGTGCCTGGAAAGGTGGCAGGGACTATGGCTACACCTTC. This sequence encodes CAWKGGRDYGYTF. The chain has TRBV30 and TRBJ1-2, with a possible D match to TRBD1 (5 bases). CDR3 size: 13 residues. Germline CDR1 reads GTSNPN; CDR2 reads SVGIG (reference sequence). V dropped 4 bases and J dropped 3 bases, with 12 bases sitting between them. Based on the CDR3 plus reference TRBV30 and TRBJ1-2, the full variable domain is SQTIHQWPATLVQPVGSPLSLECTVEGTSNPNLYWYRQAAGRGLQLLFYSVGIGQISSEVPQNLSASRPQDRQFILSSKKLLLSDSGFYLCAWKGGRDYGYTFGSGTRLTVV.

The rearrangement joins TRBV10-3 to TRBJ2-3, with 11 bases that match TRBD2. The germline V gene has CDR1 ENHRY and CDR2 SYGVKD. After removal of 3 bases from V and 5 bases from J, the junction contained 1 base not matched to a gene. The CDR3 spans 14 residues. CDR3 loop: CAISDTSGRDTQYF. The CDR3 region has the DNA TGTGCCATCAGTGATACTAGCGGGAGAGATACGCAGTATTTT.

The chain employs TRBV25-1 and TRBJ1-1; 10 bases are shared with TRBD1. The CDR3 covers 17 residues. With 4 bases clipped from V and 6 bases from J, the junction kept 14 bases outside the gene matches. Per the germline V gene, CDR1 is MGHDK and CDR2 is SYGVNS. The CDR3 sequence: CASSASAGTGVFAEAFF. The DNA for the CDR3 is TGTGCCAGCAGTGCATCCGCCGGGACAGGGGTATTCGCTGAAGCTTTCTTT. The full variable domain, with the rest looked up from reference TRBV25-1 and TRBJ1-1, is EADIYQTPRYLVIGTGKKITLECSQTMGHDKMYWYQQDPGMELHLIHYSYGVNSTEKGDLSSESTVSRIRTEHFPLTLESARPSHTSQYLCASSASAGTGVFAEAFFGQGTRLTVV.

This chain joins TRBV9 and TRBJ2-3; possible D gene TRBD1, 5 bases. The V end lost 6 bases, the J end lost 2 bases, and 10 bases lay between the germline ends. Germline assignment: CDR1 SGDLS and CDR2 YYNGEE. CDR3 length: 13 residues. CDR3 region: CASNTGTTDTQYF. In DNA, the CDR3 is TGTGCCAGCAATACAGGCACCACAGATACGCAGTATTTT.

The J gene is TRBJ1-2, the V gene TRBV29-1; the D gene is possibly TRBD1 (6 bases). The CDR3 runs 14 residues. V gave up 8 bases and J gave up 6 bases, with 22 bases separating them. Germline CDR1 and CDR2: SQVTM and ANQGSEA. CDR3 DNA sequence: TGCAGCTGCTGTGGGCAGGGGATTGCGCATGGCTACACCTTC. It yields the protein CSCCGQGIAHGYTF. Together with reference TRBV29-1 and TRBJ1-2, the CDR3 gives the full variable domain: SAVISQKPSRDICQRGTSLTIQCQVDSQVTMMFWYRQQPGQSLTLIATANQGSEATYESGFVIDKFPISRPNLTFSTLTVSNMSPEDSSIYLCSCCGQGIAHGYTFGSGTRLTVV.

The rearrangement links TRBV5-4 to TRBJ2-4; TRBD2 matches at 7 bases. The CDR3 has 17 residues. The V gene end was trimmed by 1 base and the J gene end by 5 bases; junction bases not matched to a gene: 12. Germline CDR1 is SGHNT and CDR2 is YYREEE (reference sequence). CDR3 sequence (DNA): TGTGCCAGCAGCTTGCGTTCAAGCGGGACCACTGAAAACATTCAGTACTTC. Protein sequence: CASSLRSSGTTENIQYF.